These 28 T cell receptor beta chains share one sample of origin, sequenced in a study of shared clonotypes between healthy human individuals. Assay: immunoSEQ multiplex PCR; the TCRdb copy retains only in-frame clones and omits some. The sample lists approximately 2.3 million clones; 93% were seen once. Material for sequencing was naive CD4+ T cells from PBMCs. Subset denoted: CD45RA+ positively selected. These receptors all come from a man younger than 35 in good health. Some clones in this sample may be carry-over from other donors' samples.

The chain is built from TRBV27 and TRBJ2-1; TRBD1 matches 9 bases. This CDR3 spans 16 amino acids. The V gene end was trimmed by 3 bases and the J gene end by 7 bases; junction bases not matched to a gene: 10. Germline CDR1 reads MNHEY; CDR2 reads SMNVEV (reference sequence). This CDR3 is CASSFRDRDWPNEQFF. In nucleotides, the CDR3 is TGTGCCAGCAGTTTCCGGGACAGGGACTGGCCAAATGAGCAGTTCTTC.

A note on this clone: Within the sample, other DNA sequences also encode this same CDR3. The rearrangement links TRBV29-1 to TRBJ1-5, with unresolved D. Germline CDR1 is SQVTM and CDR2 is ANQGSEA. The CDR3 is made up of 12 amino acids. V was shortened by 4 bases and J by 0 bases, with 4 bases between the two germline ends. The CDR3: CSVGYSNQPQHF. As DNA, the CDR3 is TGCAGCGTTGGGTATAGCAATCAGCCCCAGCATTTT.

The chain uses TRBV7-2 and TRBJ2-7, with 10 bases lining up with TRBD1. V trimming: 5 bases; J trimming: 4 bases; junction bases outside the gene matches: 8. This CDR3 spans 15 amino acids. Germline lookup yields CDR1 SGHTA and CDR2 FQGNSA. The CDR3: CASSTRTGGEYEQYF. DNA for the CDR3: TGTGCCAGCAGCACCCGGACAGGGGGGGAGTACGAGCAGTACTTC.

The table lists this clone with a count of one. Within the sample, other DNA sequences also encode this same CDR3. The chain links TRBV28 to TRBJ2-3, with 10 bases lining up with TRBD2. With V trimmed by 3 bases and J by 0 bases, 0 bases remained unmatched. This CDR3 is built from 15 residues. Germline CDR1 reads MDHEN; CDR2 reads SYDVKM. The CDR3 nucleotides read TGTGCCAGCAGTTTGACTAGCGGGAGCACAGATACGCAGTATTTT. Translating gives CASSLTSGSTDTQYF.

The rearrangement links TRBV6-6 to TRBJ2-1; TRBD1 matches at 10 bases. Germline-derived CDR1 and CDR2 are MNHNY and SVGAGI (reference sequence). The CDR3 is made up of 13 amino acids. V was clipped by 7 bases and J by 8 bases; unmatched bases: 5. The CDR3 loop is CASIRDRGDEQFF. Here the CDR3 DNA reads TGTGCCAGCATTCGGGACAGGGGTGATGAGCAGTTCTTC.

V usage is TRBV7-3 and J usage is TRBJ2-7; D is possibly TRBD1 (5 bases). Germline V gives CDR1 SGHTA, CDR2 FQGTGA. This CDR3 is 14 amino acids long. The V gene lost 2 bases and the J gene lost 6 bases, with 14 bases spanning the gap. The CDR3 DNA sequence: TGTGCCAGCAGCTTAGGAATATCTGGGGCCGAGCAGTACTTC. As protein: CASSLGISGAEQYF. The whole variable domain, filled in from reference TRBV7-3 and TRBJ2-7, reads GAGVSQTPSNKVTEKGKYVELRCDPISGHTALYWYRQSLGQGPEFLIYFQGTGAADDSGLPNDRFFAVRPEGSVSTLKIQRTERGDSAVYLCASSLGISGAEQYFGPGTRLTVT.

The rearrangement uses TRBV5-1 and TRBJ2-3, with a possible D match to TRBD2 (5 bases). Germline loops: CDR1 SGHRS, CDR2 YFSETQ. Trimming took 3 bases from V and 5 from J, leaving 16 bases between them. The CDR3 spans 15 residues. CDR3 residues: CASSSLLLGGDTQYF. In DNA, the CDR3 is TGCGCCAGCAGCTCCCTACTTCTAGGAGGAGATACGCAGTATTTT. Full variable domain (outside the CDR3, taken from reference TRBV5-1 and TRBJ2-3): KAGVTQTPRYLIKTRGQQVTLSCSPISGHRSVSWYQQTPGQGLQFLFEYFSETQRNKGNFPGRFSGRQFSNSRSEMNVSTLELGDSALYLCASSSLLLGGDTQYFGPGTRLTVL.

The chain joins TRBV2 to TRBJ2-5; D gene ambiguous. The V and J ends lost 6 bases and 1 base respectively, with 6 bases between them. The CDR3 extends over 12 amino acids. Germline CDR1 is SNHLY and CDR2 is FYNNEI. Here the CDR3 reads CASRVSQETQYF. CDR3 sequence (DNA): TGTGCCAGCAGAGTTTCCCAAGAGACCCAGTACTTC.

The chain combines TRBV15 with TRBJ2-6; D unresolved. CDR3 length: 15 residues. Germline-derived CDR1 and CDR2 are LNHNV and YYDKDF (reference sequence). The V gene lost 2 bases and the J gene lost 0 bases, with 5 bases spanning the gap. The CDR3 sequence is CATSRQISGANVLTF. CDR3 DNA: TGTGCCACCAGCAGACAGATCTCTGGGGCCAACGTCCTGACTTTC.

This clone has only one observation. The rearrangement uses TRBV5-4 and TRBJ2-7; 13 positions agree with TRBD2. The CDR3 loop spans 19 amino acids. V lost 2 bases to trimming and J lost 5 bases; unmatched junction nucleotides: 16. Germline V gives CDR1 SGHNT, CDR2 YYREEE (reference sequence). CDR3 bases: TGTGCCAGCAGCTTCCCCTCTGGGGGGCCCGGGACTAGCGGGAACGAGCAGTACTTC. This sequence encodes CASSFPSGGPGTSGNEQYF.

This clone has only a few counts. Other DNA sequences in the same sample also yield this CDR3. This chain connects TRBV11-2 to TRBJ1-2; D possibly corresponds to TRBD1 (6 bases). Trimming pared 0 bases from V and 4 bases from J, leaving 9 bases between. Germline V gene data show CDR1 as SGHAT and CDR2 as FQNNGV. The CDR3 is made up of 14 amino acids. The CDR3 sequence: CASSLDRGGYGYTF. The DNA for the CDR3 is TGTGCCAGCAGCTTAGACAGGGGTGGCTATGGCTACACCTTC.

V is TRBV5-4 and J is TRBJ2-4; D possibly corresponds to TRBD1 (6 bases). In germline, CDR1 is SGHNT, CDR2 YYREEE (reference sequence). V gave up 0 bases and J gave up 5 bases, with 6 bases separating them. The CDR3 has 13 residues. The CDR3 nucleotides are TGTGCCAGCAGCTTGGGGACAGAAAACATTCAGTACTTC. As protein: CASSLGTENIQYF.

The V call is TRBV6-6, the J call TRBJ2-2, with 8 bases identical to TRBD1. The CDR3 has 13 residues. The germline V gene has CDR1 MNHNY and CDR2 SVGAGI (reference sequence). The V segment lost 6 bases and the J segment 6 bases; nucleotides outside the gene matches: 3. This chain's CDR3 is CASRLQGAGELFF. The CDR3 DNA sequence: TGTGCCAGCAGGCTACAGGGGGCCGGGGAGCTGTTTTTT.

The chain links TRBV4-3 to TRBJ1-4; D might be TRBD1 (5 bases). Trimming took 5 bases from V and 5 from J, leaving 12 bases between them. Per the germline V gene, CDR1 is LGHNA and CDR2 is YSLEER. The CDR3 extends over 14 amino acids. CDR3 loop: CASSGTVANEKLFF. The DNA for the CDR3 is TGCGCCAGCAGCGGGACGGTGGCGAATGAAAAACTGTTTTTT.

The V call is TRBV10-1, the J call TRBJ2-7; no clear D gene. Between the trimmed V and J ends, which lost 2 bases and 6 bases, there was a span of 14 bases. CDR3 length: 14 residues. Germline CDR1 reads WNHNN; CDR2 reads SYGVQD (reference sequence). The CDR3 nucleotides are TGCGCCAGCAGTGAGAGGACGAGTTTGGCCGAGCAGTACTTC. This translates into CASSERTSLAEQYF.

This chain links TRBV6-6 with TRBJ2-2; the match to TRBD1 covers 8 bases. Trimming at V came to 2 bases and at J to 6 bases, leaving 5 bases not matched to a gene. This CDR3 region has 15 residues. Germline CDR1 and CDR2: MNHNY and SVGAGI (reference sequence). The CDR3 spells CASSYGQGSAGELFF. CDR3 nucleotide sequence: TGTGCCAGCAGTTACGGACAGGGTTCGGCCGGGGAGCTGTTTTTT.

The chain carries TRBV5-4 and TRBJ2-7; 10 nucleotides line up with TRBD2. CDR3 size: 15 residues. Germline CDR1 reads SGHNT; CDR2 reads YYREEE (reference sequence). V trimming: 1 base; J trimming: 3 bases; junction bases outside the gene matches: 4. The CDR3 loop is CASSLILAGDYEQYF. In DNA form, the CDR3 reads TGTGCCAGCAGCTTGATCCTAGCGGGAGACTACGAGCAGTACTTC.

This clone was seen a single time. The gene calls are TRBV10-1 and TRBJ2-1; possible D gene TRBD2, 5 bases. Germline V lookup: CDR1 WNHNN, CDR2 SYGVQD (reference sequence). CDR3 length: 16 amino acids. V gave up 3 bases and J gave up 7 bases, with 19 bases separating them. The DNA of the CDR3 is TGCGCCAGCAGTGAAGCTACATCCCGCGGGTTGAATGAGCAGTTCTTC. Its translation is CASSEATSRGLNEQFF.

The CDR3 region has the DNA TGCAGCGTAGCCAAACTAGCAGCCGTCGCAGATACGCAGTATTTT. The encoded protein is CSVAKLAAVADTQYF. This rearrangement joins TRBV29-1 to TRBJ2-3; possible D gene TRBD2, 6 bases. The germline CDR1 and CDR2 sequences are SQVTM and ANQGSEA. V dropped 6 bases and J dropped 4 bases, with 20 bases sitting between them. This CDR3 is built from 15 residues.

V usage is TRBV6-1 and J usage is TRBJ1-4; TRBD1 might be the D (5 bases). The CDR3 covers 14 residues. Germline V gives CDR1 MNHNS, CDR2 SASEGT. V was cut by 6 bases and J by 6 bases, with 14 bases left in between. This CDR3 is CASSPSGAYEKLFF. Here the CDR3 DNA reads TGTGCCAGCAGCCCCTCCGGGGCATATGAAAAACTGTTTTTT.

CDR3 loop: CASSEAGLTGNTIYF. The DNA for the CDR3 is TGTGCCAGCAGTGAGGCAGGGCTGACTGGAAACACCATATATTTT. This sequence joins TRBV6-1 and TRBJ1-3; D perhaps matches TRBD1 (5 bases). The CDR3 consists of 15 residues. Germline CDR1 MNHNS, CDR2 SASEGT. The ends were cut back, 3 bases at V and 2 bases at J, with 11 bases in the middle.

This clone turned up a few times. Other DNA sequences in the sample encode the same CDR3. The chain carries TRBV6-5 and TRBJ1-5, with 7 bases identical to TRBD1. The germline CDR1 and CDR2 sequences are MNHEY and SVGAGI. V was pared by 6 bases and J by 5 bases, with 1 base of the junction left unmatched. The CDR3 is 12 amino acids. This CDR3 is CASRTGDQPQHF. As DNA, the CDR3 is TGTGCCAGCAGAACAGGGGATCAGCCCCAGCATTTT.

The rearrangement uses TRBV18 and TRBJ2-7; a weak D match, TRBD1 (6 bases). The V end lost 3 bases, the J end lost 2 bases, and 17 bases lay between the germline ends. Germline lookup yields CDR1 KGHSH and CDR2 LQKENI. The CDR3 covers 16 residues. In DNA, the CDR3 is TGTGCCAGCTCACCTTGGGGGCCCAGCGAAACCTACGAGCAGTACTTC. It encodes CASSPWGPSETYEQYF.

This clone was counted once. The J gene is TRBJ2-3, the V gene TRBV10-3, with 13 bases identical to TRBD2. Germline-derived CDR1 and CDR2 are ENHRY and SYGVKD. V shed 6 bases and J 3 bases; nucleotides not matched to a gene: 3. This CDR3 region has 15 residues. CDR3 coding DNA: TGTGCCATCAGCCTACTAGCGGGAGGGACAGATACGCAGTATTTT. This translates into CAISLLAGGTDTQYF.

The genes are TRBV11-2 and TRBJ1-2; TRBD1 might be the D (5 bases). V lost 4 bases to trimming and J lost 2 bases, with 20 bases between them. CDR1 and CDR2 (germline): SGHAT, FQNNGV. This CDR3 has 17 residues. This CDR3 is CASSSIRRQSQNYGYTF. Here the CDR3 DNA reads TGTGCCAGCAGCTCCATTAGGAGACAGAGTCAGAACTATGGCTACACCTTC.

This clone was recorded only once. Here the CDR3 reads CSAGADNEQYF. The DNA of the CDR3 is TGCAGTGCCGGGGCGGATAACGAGCAGTACTTC. The rearrangement uses TRBV20-1 and TRBJ2-7; D is perhaps TRBD1 or TRBD2 (5 bases each). This CDR3 is built from 11 residues. Germline assignment: CDR1 DFQATT and CDR2 SNEGSKA (reference sequence). Trimming took 6 bases from V and 5 from J, leaving 11 bases between them.

The CDR3 loop is CATTRGLAGDLHTDTQYF. The CDR3 DNA is TGCGCCACCACGCGGGGACTAGCGGGAGACCTACACACAGATACGCAGTATTTT. The genes are TRBV5-1 and TRBJ2-3, with TRBD2 matching 14 bases. The ends lost 9 bases at V and 2 bases at J; junction bases unmatched: 14. The CDR3 is 18 amino acids. The germline gives CDR1 SGHRS, CDR2 YFSETQ.

The chain employs TRBV18 and TRBJ1-1; no clear D gene. The CDR3 runs to 14 residues. Germline CDR1 and CDR2: KGHSH and LQKENI. The ends were cut back, 0 bases at V and 1 base at J, with 6 bases in the middle. CDR3 sequence reads: CASSPPHKNTEAFF. In nucleotides, the CDR3 is TGTGCCAGCTCACCACCGCACAAGAACACTGAAGCTTTCTTT.